A single sample gave rise to the 24 T cell receptor beta chains below, sequenced in a study of T-cell reconstitution after alpha-beta-depleted transplantation in children. For TCRbeta, the library was prepared with unique molecular identifiers. TCRdb called the PCR reads again in MiXCR, with one record for every CDR3 protein. The table lists about 1,000,000 distinct CDR3 sequences, about 29% of them singletons, with about 28% in the top ten. Source: PBMCs, mostly from graft donor cells, taken 360 days after TCRalphabeta/CD19-depleted stem cell transplant. The receptors were sampled from a boy younger than two who had a stem cell transplant for SCID, so the T cells may come from the graft donor.

The chain uses TRBV7-2 and TRBJ1-4; a possible D gene is TRBD1 (6 bases). Deletions cut 4 bases from V and 7 bases from J, with 19 bases between. The CDR3 is 16 residues long. CDR1 is SGHTA and CDR2 is FQGNSA in the germline V gene. CDR3 coding DNA: TGTGCCAGCAGCTCGTCAGCTCAGGGGCGGCGTGAAAAACTGTTTTTT. As protein: CASSSSAQGRREKLFF.

The chain joins TRBV4-3 to TRBJ2-3; TRBD2 matches 11 bases. J was trimmed by 1 base and V by 3 bases; bases with no gene match: 6. The CDR3 extends over 17 amino acids. From germline, CDR1 is LGHNA and CDR2 YSLEER. CDR3 region: CASSQGTSGSGTDTQYF. In nucleotides, the CDR3 is TGCGCCAGCAGCCAGGGGACTAGCGGCTCCGGCACAGATACGCAGTATTTT.

This clonotype was counted a few times. V is TRBV12-3 or TRBV12-4 and J is TRBJ1-1; D ambiguous. The CDR3 loop spans 12 amino acids. V lost 3 bases, J lost 9 bases, and 11 bases lay in between. The CDR3 bases are TGTGCCAGCAGTTTGAGGCAGAATAAAGCTTTCTTT. Translated: CASSLRQNKAFF.

This clonotype was picked up a small number of times. The rearrangement links TRBV28 to TRBJ1-2, with 7 nucleotides matching TRBD1. The J segment lost 2 bases and the V segment lost 3 bases, leaving 15 bases of the junction unmatched. CDR1 and CDR2 (germline): MDHEN, SYDVKM. The CDR3 has 18 residues. DNA for the CDR3: TGTGCCAGCAGTTTTCTTGTTGACAGGGTGGGGACCAACTATGGCTACACCTTC. Translation: CASSFLVDRVGTNYGYTF.

There are many counts of this clonotype. V usage is TRBV4-1 and J usage is TRBJ2-5, with D possibly called TRBD1 or TRBD2 (5 bases each). V gave up 0 bases and J gave up 5 bases, with 10 bases separating them. Germline V gives CDR1 MGHRA, CDR2 YSYEKL. The CDR3 loop spans 14 amino acids. CDR3 loop: CASSQEGRRETQYF. As DNA, the CDR3 is TGCGCCAGCAGCCAAGAGGGGCGGAGGGAGACCCAGTACTTC.

The table lists this clonotype with a few counts. The rearrangement joins TRBV7-9 to TRBJ1-1; no clear D. Deletions cut 5 bases from V and 0 bases from J, with 13 bases between. The CDR3 runs 15 residues. Germline CDR1 is SEHNR and CDR2 is FQNEAQ (reference sequence). The CDR3: CASSITPTMNTEAFF. The CDR3 bases are TGTGCCAGCAGCATCACCCCAACCATGAACACTGAAGCTTTCTTT.

This clonotype was counted a few times. The chain joins TRBV15 to TRBJ1-1, with no clear D. V was pared by 2 bases and J by 0 bases, with 7 bases between. Germline CDR1 is LNHNV and CDR2 is YYDKDF (reference sequence). The length of the CDR3 is 14 residues. CDR3 residues: CATSRRSMNTEAFF. The CDR3 DNA follows: TGTGCCACCAGCAGACGGAGCATGAACACTGAAGCTTTCTTT.

The V and J genes are TRBV6-2 or TRBV6-3 and TRBJ1-1; 7 bases map to TRBD1. V shed 8 bases, J shed 5 bases, and the junction held 8 bases outside the gene matches. The V gene's germline CDR1 is MNHEY and CDR2 SVGEGT. This CDR3 spans 13 amino acids. The CDR3 DNA is TGTGCCAGCGGAGGGGGCGGGCGGACTGAAGCTTTCTTT. This gives the protein CASGGGGRTEAFF.

This clonotype was detected many times. The J gene is TRBJ2-1, the V gene TRBV6-2 or TRBV6-3; no reliable D call. From germline, CDR1 is MNHEY and CDR2 SVGEGT. V dropped 0 bases and J dropped 9 bases, with 12 bases sitting between them. This CDR3 comprises 14 residues. The chain's CDR3 is CASSYSSPSGEQFF. DNA for the CDR3: TGTGCCAGCAGTTACTCGAGCCCGAGTGGTGAGCAGTTCTTC.

The CDR3 bases are TGTGCCAGCAGCCTGGACAGTTTGAAACTGTTTTTT. Amino acids: CASSLDSLKLFF. The V and J genes are TRBV5-6 and TRBJ1-4; D possibly corresponds to TRBD1 (6 bases). V was cut by 4 bases and J by 11 bases, with 12 bases left in between. The CDR3 covers 12 residues. Germline CDR1 SGHDT, CDR2 YYEEEE.

The chain uses TRBV5-1 and TRBJ2-3; 7 bases line up with TRBD2. CDR3 length equals 15 residues. Germline assignment: CDR1 SGHRS and CDR2 YFSETQ. V lost 5 bases to trimming and J lost 2 bases; unmatched junction nucleotides: 8. CDR3 residues: CASRSWSGITDTQYF. The CDR3 DNA is TGCGCCAGCAGAAGTTGGAGCGGGATCACAGATACGCAGTATTTT.

The rearrangement joins TRBV12-3 or TRBV12-4 to TRBJ2-3; 13 bases are shared with TRBD2. This CDR3 is built from 17 residues. V gave up 1 base and J gave up 5 bases; unmatched junction bases: 6. The CDR3 spells CASSLGSLAGGGDTQYF. The CDR3 coding sequence is TGTGCCAGCAGTTTAGGATCACTAGCGGGGGGGGGAGATACGCAGTATTTT.

J is TRBJ2-3 and V is TRBV4-1, with TRBD2 matching 9 bases. The germline gives CDR1 MGHRA, CDR2 YSYEKL. Trimming removed 0 bases from V and 2 bases from J; junction bases left unmatched: 9. The CDR3 has 18 residues. The CDR3 sequence: CASSQDIIQRGVTDTQYF. DNA of the CDR3: TGCGCCAGCAGCCAAGATATAATACAGCGGGGGGTCACAGATACGCAGTATTTT.

This clonotype was observed a few times. The chain carries TRBV4-1 and TRBJ1-1; no firm D call. There are 13 residues in the CDR3. Germline V CDR1 and CDR2: MGHRA, YSYEKL. Trimming took 0 bases from V and 9 from J, leaving 11 bases between them. The CDR3 coding sequence is TGCGCCAGCAGCCAAGATAGGACCCTCAAAGCTTTCTTT. This encodes CASSQDRTLKAFF.

This clonotype was seen a handful of times. This chain links TRBV4-1 with TRBJ1-2; D is unclear. CDR1 and CDR2 (germline): MGHRA, YSYEKL. V lost 1 base to trimming and J lost 4 bases, with 7 bases between them. The CDR3 is 13 residues long. The CDR3 is CASSQVSLYGYTF. CDR3 in DNA: TGCGCCAGCAGCCAAGTTTCACTCTATGGCTACACCTTC.

This clonotype has a handful of counts. The chain recombines TRBV29-1 with TRBJ2-5; 7 positions agree with TRBD1. Trimming took 3 bases from V and 3 from J; bases not matched to a gene: 10. Germline V gene data show CDR1 as SQVTM and CDR2 as ANQGSEA. The length of the CDR3 is 15 residues. The CDR3 reads CSVDGTVRAKETQYF. The CDR3 DNA follows: TGCAGCGTTGATGGGACAGTACGAGCTAAAGAGACCCAGTACTTC.

This clonotype was counted between two and nine times. V gene TRBV18 combines with J gene TRBJ1-1, with TRBD1 matching over 9 bases. V was clipped by 4 bases and J by 5 bases; unmatched bases: 2. CDR3 length: 13 residues. Per the germline V gene, CDR1 is KGHSH and CDR2 is LQKENI. CDR3 nucleotides: TGTGCCAGCTCACAAGGGACAGGGACTGAAGCTTTCTTT. Translating gives CASSQGTGTEAFF.

The table lists this clonotype with a few counts. The chain recombines TRBV19 with TRBJ1-1; no clear D. Germline CDR1 reads LNHDA; CDR2 reads SQIVND (reference sequence). The CDR3 runs 13 residues. V was trimmed by 7 bases and J by 3 bases, leaving 12 bases between them. CDR3 nucleotides: TGTGCCAGTACGACACGAACCGACACTGAAGCTTTCTTT. This gives the protein CASTTRTDTEAFF.

The chain is built from TRBV10-1 and TRBJ1-2, with D possibly TRBD1 on 5 matching bases. The CDR3 has 17 amino acids. V lost 0 bases and J lost 6, with 20 bases in between. The germline V gene encodes CDR1 WNHNN and CDR2 SYGVQD (reference sequence). CDR3 DNA: TGCGCCAGCAGTGAGTCAAACGGGACTGAGGATACCAATGGCTACACCTTC. It yields the protein CASSESNGTEDTNGYTF.

The chain couples TRBV5-1 to TRBJ2-3, with 7 bases lining up with TRBD2. Per the germline V gene, CDR1 is SGHRS and CDR2 is YFSETQ. CDR3 length: 17 amino acids. V shed 1 base and J 1 base; nucleotides not matched to a gene: 9. The CDR3 sequence is CASSLWRSSGRTDTQYF. The CDR3 coding sequence is TGCGCCAGCAGCTTGTGGCGATCTAGCGGACGCACAGATACGCAGTATTTT.

The chain is built from TRBV6-1 and TRBJ1-5; D uncertain. Per germline, CDR1 MNHNS and CDR2 SASEGT. The CDR3 covers 13 residues. V was cut by 7 bases and J by 5 bases, with 12 bases left in between. The CDR3 loop reads CASTIREDQPQHF. In DNA form, the CDR3 reads TGTGCCAGCACCATAAGGGAGGATCAGCCCCAGCATTTT.

This clonotype was recorded a few times. V usage is TRBV6-5 and J usage is TRBJ2-1; TRBD1 aligns across 8 bases. This CDR3 is built from 16 residues. V lost 0 bases and J lost 7; bases outside the gene matches: 8. Germline V gene lookup returns CDR1 MNHEY and CDR2 SVGAGI. The CDR3 loop reads CASSYSPRTGRNEQFF. The CDR3 DNA sequence: TGTGCCAGCAGTTACTCCCCCCGGACAGGGAGGAATGAGCAGTTCTTC.

The chain couples TRBV10-3 to TRBJ2-5; D may be TRBD1 (6 bases). This CDR3 is built from 13 residues. Germline V gives CDR1 ENHRY, CDR2 SYGVKD. V lost 10 bases, J lost 2 bases, and 14 bases lay in between. CDR3 amino acids: CATRTATQETQYF. Here the CDR3 DNA reads TGTGCCACTAGGACAGCCACACAAGAGACCCAGTACTTC.

J is TRBJ2-3 and V is TRBV24-1; 15 bases align to TRBD2. The CDR3 extends over 16 amino acids. V shed 7 bases and J 3 bases; nucleotides not matched to a gene: 4. CDR1 KGHDR and CDR2 SFDVKD come from the germline V gene. In DNA form, the CDR3 reads TGTGCCACCAGCCCCGGACTAGCGGGGGGGACAGATACGCAGTATTTT. Residues: CATSPGLAGGTDTQYF.